This T cell receptor (beta chain) was recovered during a study of cytomegalovirus exposure and HLA in healthy donors. Study details: Early release data held 85 million to 95 million unique TCRs from HLA-typed donors. Study observations and caveats: Reports credit the classifier with highly specific, highly sensitive diagnosis of cytomegalovirus status. Trimming of TCR beta V- and J-genes showed a link, identified in a later analysis, to a missense DCLRE1C variant.

CDR3 length equals 14 residues. Between the trimmed V and J ends, which lost 10 bases and 4 bases, there was a span of 19 bases. CDR1 LNHDA and CDR2 SQIVND come from the germline V gene (reference sequence). PCR employed 60 Vbeta and 13 Jbeta primers. Only in-frame clones appear in the TCRdb table, and some are missing; sequencing was by immunoSEQ multiplex PCR. The sample carries more than 95,000 clones, less than 80% recorded once. Comment on this clone: What it binds is not known.

The genes are TRBV19 and TRBJ2-5, with TRBD1 as a possible D gene (6 bases). Input material: PBMCs. The TCR sequence derives from a woman aged 45-65 years in good health and CMV-seropositive. Here the CDR3 reads CATSSGTPRETQYF. The CDR3 nucleotides read TGTGCCACCAGCTCCGGGACACCGAGAGAGACCCAGTACTTC.